Below are 3 T cell receptor beta chains sequenced from a single sample in a study of spatial heterogeneity in lung cancer. TCRdb passed the 5' RACE reads through MiXCR, listing each CDR3 protein once. The sample has roughly 82,000 distinct CDR3 sequences, over 10% seen once. Sample time point: sample taken at primary tumor resection. Unsorted whole RNA samples from tumor, nontumor lung or frozen PBMC were sequenced. The sequencing used PBMCs, collected at surgery. Receptors were obtained from a male donor with early-stage non-small cell lung cancer.

This clonotype was counted ten times or more. V is TRBV20-1 and J is TRBJ2-5; D not certain. Germline V CDR1 and CDR2: DFQATT, SNEGSKA (reference sequence). The CDR3 sequence is 11 residues long. Trimming shortened V by 3 bases and J by 1 base, and 3 bases separated the two germline ends. CDR3 bases: TGCAGTGCTAGGAGCCAAGAGACCCAGTACTTC. Translation: CSARSQETQYF.

Many counts were recorded for this clonotype. The V gene is TRBV3-1, the J gene TRBJ1-4, with 8 positions matching TRBD1. In germline, CDR1 is LGHDT, CDR2 YNNKEL (reference sequence). The CDR3 spans 16 residues. The ends lost 0 bases at V and 8 bases at J; junction bases unmatched: 8. The CDR3 nucleotides read TGTGCCAGCAGCCAAGATGAAGGCAGGGGGCGCGAAAAACTGTTTTTT. This gives the protein CASSQDEGRGREKLFF. Using reference TRBV3-1 and TRBJ1-4 for the parts outside the CDR3, the full variable domain is DTAVSQTPKYLVTQMGNDKSIKCEQNLGHDTMYWYKQDSKKFLKIMFSYNNKELIINETVPNRFSPKSPDKAHLNLHINSLELGDSAVYFCASSQDEGRGREKLFFGSGTQLSVL.

In its sample, this clonotype was seen a few times. The genes are TRBV2 and TRBJ2-1; 7 nucleotides align to TRBD2. The CDR3 totals 14 residues. Trimming removed 0 bases from V and 10 bases from J; junction bases left unmatched: 6. Germline CDR1 is SNHLY and CDR2 is FYNNEI. The CDR3: CASSEADGLEEQFF. CDR3 sequence (DNA): TGTGCCAGCAGTGAAGCAGATGGACTAGAGGAGCAGTTCTTC.